This TCR beta chain was recovered during a study of post-analysis software for immune sequencing data. The library was made from cDNA and included unique molecular identifiers. TCRdb used MiXCR to reprocess the PCR reads, holding one entry per CDR3 protein. The sample yields approximately 400,000 distinct CDR3 sequences, around a third seen once. The sequenced sample was blood. This TCR was recovered from a girl aged 10-17 years with multiple sclerosis.

The CDR3 region is CASRMDGNYGYTF. CDR3 DNA sequence: TGTGCCAGCAGGATGGACGGAAACTATGGCTACACCTTC. The V call is TRBV12-3 or TRBV12-4, the J call TRBJ1-2; D ambiguous. This CDR3 contains 13 residues. V was clipped by 6 bases and J by 2 bases, with 10 bases between them.